Listed below are T cell receptor beta chains from one sample, sequenced in a study of Ad26.COV2.S vaccination and SARS-CoV-2 variants. Assay: immunoSEQ multiplex PCR; the TCRdb copy retains only in-frame clones and omits some. The sample consists of 120,000 to 150,000 clones, 86% of them appearing once. Sequenced material: peripheral blood, taken after recovery from COVID-19. All receptors derive from a human donor who had recovered from COVID-19. Each CDR3 is given with its conserved first and last residue. The D gene is left open where the match is weak. Size tells how often a clone was seen (once, few, many) or the class of an expanded clone, and some rows leave it out.

TRBJ2-7,TRBV7-8,TRBD2,.,CASSSPGLGEHEQYF,TGTGCCAGCAGTTCACCGGGACTAGGAGAACACGAGCAGTACTTC
TRBJ2-1,TRBV2,.,few,CASSDSSYNEQFF,TGTGCCAGCAGTGATTCCAGCTACAATGAGCAGTTCTTC
TRBJ1-2,TRBV9,.,.,CASSALPGDRQNYGYTF,TGTGCCAGCAGCGCCCTCCCGGGGGACCGACAAAACTATGGCTACACCTTC
TRBJ2-1,TRBV10-3,TRBD2,.,CATTRGGSSYNEQFF,TGTGCCACGACCCGGGGGGGGAGCTCCTACAATGAGCAGTTCTTC
TRBJ1-2,TRBV30,.,.,CAWRTDGGYGYTF,TGTGCCTGGAGGACGGACGGCGGCTATGGCTACACCTTC
TRBJ2-7,TRBV2,TRBD2,.,CASVVEVAGGGQYF,TGTGCCAGCGTGGTGGAGGTAGCGGGAGGTGGGCAGTACTTC
TRBJ2-3,TRBV7-8,.,.,CASSSGTRDRDTQYF,TGTGCCAGCAGCTCCGGGACTAGGGACAGAGATACGCAGTATTTT
TRBJ1-2,TRBV19,TRBD1,.,CASSPRQGEYGYTF,TGTGCCAGTAGTCCGCGACAGGGAGAATATGGCTACACCTTC
TRBJ1-6,TRBV6-5,.,few,CASNVQGPTFSPLHF,TGTGCCAGCAACGTCCAGGGGCCCACCTTTTCACCCCTCCACTTT
TRBJ1-1,TRBV4-1,.,.,CASSQAVAVGTEAFF,TGCGCCAGCAGCCAGGCCGTGGCAGTCGGCACTGAAGCTTTCTTT
TRBJ2-3,TRBV18,.,once,CASSRPGNRGTDTQYF,TGTGCCAGCTCCCGACCCGGGAACAGAGGCACAGATACGCAGTATTTT
TRBJ1-3,TRBV19,.,few,CASRGSGNTIYF,TGTGCCAGTAGGGGCTCTGGAAACACCATATATTTT
TRBJ2-3,TRBV7-6,TRBD2,.,CASSSGTTYTDTQYF,TGTGCCAGCAGCTCCGGGACTACATACACAGATACGCAGTATTTT
TRBJ2-1,TRBV3-1/TRBV3-2,TRBD2,.,CASKRGESYNEQFF,TGTGCCAGCAAGCGGGGGGAATCCTACAATGAGCAGTTCTTC
TRBJ2-1,TRBV25-1,TRBD1,.,CASSELGAGTGNNEQFF,TGTGCCAGCAGTGAATTGGGTGCCGGGACAGGGAACAATGAGCAGTTCTTC
TRBJ1-4,TRBV5-4,.,.,CASSPSDEDEKLFF,TGTGCCAGCAGCCCCTCGGATGAGGATGAAAAACTGTTTTTT
TRBJ1-3,TRBV6-6,.,.,CASSPSRNTIYF,TGTGCCAGCAGCCCCTCCAGAAACACCATATATTTT
TRBJ2-1,TRBV11-2,.,once,CASSLGRVLTSRSYNEQFF,TGTGCCAGCAGCTTAGGAAGGGTCTTAACTTCGAGGTCCTACAATGAGCAGTTCTTC
TRBJ1-1,TRBV11-2,.,.,CASSLSYTEAFF,TGTGCCAGCAGCTTATCGTACACTGAAGCTTTCTTT
TRBJ2-1,TRBV28,.,.,CASRSLGPSEQFF,TGTGCCAGCAGATCCCTGGGACCTAGTGAGCAGTTCTTC
TRBJ1-6,TRBV9,.,.,CASSLREAESSYNSPLHF,TGTGCCAGCAGCCTTAGAGAGGCAGAAAGCTCCTATAATTCACCCCTCCACTTT
TRBJ1-2,TRBV4-3,.,.,CASSQGRGSPFYGYTF,TGCGCCAGCAGCCAGGGCCGGGGGAGCCCCTTCTATGGCTACACCTTC